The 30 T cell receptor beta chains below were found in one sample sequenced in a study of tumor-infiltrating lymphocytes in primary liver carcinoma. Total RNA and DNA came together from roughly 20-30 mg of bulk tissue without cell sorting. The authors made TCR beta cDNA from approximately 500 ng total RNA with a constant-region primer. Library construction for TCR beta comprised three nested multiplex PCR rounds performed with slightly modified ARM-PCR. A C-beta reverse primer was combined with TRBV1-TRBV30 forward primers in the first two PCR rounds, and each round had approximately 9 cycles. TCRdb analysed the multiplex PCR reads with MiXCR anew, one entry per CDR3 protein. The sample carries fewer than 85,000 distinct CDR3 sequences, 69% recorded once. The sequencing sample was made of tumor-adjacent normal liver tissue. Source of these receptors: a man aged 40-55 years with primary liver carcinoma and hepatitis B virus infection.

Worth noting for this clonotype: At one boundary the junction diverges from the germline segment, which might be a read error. The CDR3: CASSKAIGTDRLVTTDTQYF. The CDR3 DNA reads TGCGCCAGCAGCAAGGCTATCGGGACGGACAGATTAGTCACCACAGATACGCAGTATTTC. The chain has TRBV4-1 and TRBJ2-3; a possible D gene is TRBD1 (6 bases). Looked up from germline, CDR1 is MGHRA and CDR2 is YSYEKL. The CDR3 runs to 20 residues.

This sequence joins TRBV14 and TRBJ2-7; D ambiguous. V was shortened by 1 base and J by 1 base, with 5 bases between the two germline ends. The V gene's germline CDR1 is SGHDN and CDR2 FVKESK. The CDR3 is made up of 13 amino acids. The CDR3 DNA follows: TGTGCCAGCAGCCAAGGCAAGTCCTACGAGCAGTACTTC. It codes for CASSQGKSYEQYF.

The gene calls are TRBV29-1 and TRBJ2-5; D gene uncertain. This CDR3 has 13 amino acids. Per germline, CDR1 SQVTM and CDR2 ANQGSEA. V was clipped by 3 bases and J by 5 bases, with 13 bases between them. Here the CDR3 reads CSVDWSAAETQYF. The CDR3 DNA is TGCAGCGTTGACTGGTCGGCGGCGGAGACCCAGTACTTC. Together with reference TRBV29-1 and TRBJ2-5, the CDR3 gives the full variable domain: SAVISQKPSRDICQRGTSLTIQCQVDSQVTMMFWYRQQPGQSLTLIATANQGSEATYESGFVIDKFPISRPNLTFSTLTVSNMSPEDSSIYLCSVDWSAAETQYFGPGTRLLVL.

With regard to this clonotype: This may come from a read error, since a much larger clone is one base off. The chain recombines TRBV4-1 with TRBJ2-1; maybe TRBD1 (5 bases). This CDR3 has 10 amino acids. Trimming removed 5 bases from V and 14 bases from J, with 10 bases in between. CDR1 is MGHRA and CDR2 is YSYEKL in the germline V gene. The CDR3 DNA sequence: TGCGCCAGCAGCGCGGAACAGGAGTTCTTC. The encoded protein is CASSAEQEFF.

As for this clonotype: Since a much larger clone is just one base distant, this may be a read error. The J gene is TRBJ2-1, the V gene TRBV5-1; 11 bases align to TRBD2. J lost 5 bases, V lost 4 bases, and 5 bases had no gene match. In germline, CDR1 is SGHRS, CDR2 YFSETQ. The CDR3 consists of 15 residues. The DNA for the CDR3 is TGCGCCAGCAGCCCGGGACTAGCGGTCCACAATGAGCAGTTCTTC. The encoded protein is CASSPGLAVHNEQFF.

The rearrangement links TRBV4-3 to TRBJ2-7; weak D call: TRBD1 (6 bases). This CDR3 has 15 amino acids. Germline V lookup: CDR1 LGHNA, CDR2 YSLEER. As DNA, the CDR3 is TGCGCCAACAGCCAAGCTTGGTCAGGGGCCTACGAGCAGTACGTC. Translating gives CANSQAWSGAYEQYV.

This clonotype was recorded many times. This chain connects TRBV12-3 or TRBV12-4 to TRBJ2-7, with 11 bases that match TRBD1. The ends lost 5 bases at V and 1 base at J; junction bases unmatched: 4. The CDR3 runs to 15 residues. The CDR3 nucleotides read TGTGCCAGCAGTATGGGGACAGGGGGGTCCTACGAGCAGTACTTC. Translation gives CASSMGTGGSYEQYF.

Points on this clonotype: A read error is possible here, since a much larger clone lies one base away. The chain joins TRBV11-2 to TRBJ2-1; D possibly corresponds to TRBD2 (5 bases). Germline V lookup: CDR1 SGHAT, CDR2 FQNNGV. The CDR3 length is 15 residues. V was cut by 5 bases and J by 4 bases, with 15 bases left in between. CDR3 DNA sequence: TGTGCCAGCAGCCGACTAACGTCGGGATACAATGAGCAGTTCTTC. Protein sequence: CASSRLTSGYNEQFF.

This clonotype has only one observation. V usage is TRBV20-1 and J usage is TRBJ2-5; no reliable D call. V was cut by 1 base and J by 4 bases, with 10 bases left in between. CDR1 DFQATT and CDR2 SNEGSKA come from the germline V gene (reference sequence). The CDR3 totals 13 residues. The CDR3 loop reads CSARASVPETQYF. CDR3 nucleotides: TGCAGTGCTAGAGCCTCGGTACCAGAGACCCAGTACTTC.

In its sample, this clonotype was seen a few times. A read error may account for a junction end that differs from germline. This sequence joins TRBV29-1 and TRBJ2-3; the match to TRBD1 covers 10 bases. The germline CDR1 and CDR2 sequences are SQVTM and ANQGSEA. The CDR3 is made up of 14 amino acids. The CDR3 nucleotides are TGCAGCGTTGAGGGACAGGGGAGTTCAGATACACAGTATTTT. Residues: CSVEGQGSSDTQYF.

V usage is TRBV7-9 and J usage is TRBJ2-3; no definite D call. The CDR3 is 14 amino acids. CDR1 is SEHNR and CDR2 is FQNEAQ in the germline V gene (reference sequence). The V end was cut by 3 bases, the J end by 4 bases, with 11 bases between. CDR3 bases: TGTGCCAGCAGCTTGAACAGTGTGCCAGATACGCAGTATTTT. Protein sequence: CASSLNSVPDTQYF.

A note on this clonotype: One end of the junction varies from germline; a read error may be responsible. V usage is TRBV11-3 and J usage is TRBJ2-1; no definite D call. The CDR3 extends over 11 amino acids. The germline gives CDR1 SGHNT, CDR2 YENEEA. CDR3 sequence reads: CASRRDNKQFF. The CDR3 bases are TGTGCAAGCAGACGCGACAATAAGCAGTTCTTC.

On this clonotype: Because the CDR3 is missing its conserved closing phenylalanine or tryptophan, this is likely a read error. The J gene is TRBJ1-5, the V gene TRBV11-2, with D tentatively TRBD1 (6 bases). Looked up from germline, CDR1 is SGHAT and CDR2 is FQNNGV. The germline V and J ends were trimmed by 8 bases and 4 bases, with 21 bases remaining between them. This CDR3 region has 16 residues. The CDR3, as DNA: TGTGCCAGCGGCCTAAAAGGGGGACTGACGAATCAGCCCCAGCATTTA. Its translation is CASGLKGGLTNQPQHL.

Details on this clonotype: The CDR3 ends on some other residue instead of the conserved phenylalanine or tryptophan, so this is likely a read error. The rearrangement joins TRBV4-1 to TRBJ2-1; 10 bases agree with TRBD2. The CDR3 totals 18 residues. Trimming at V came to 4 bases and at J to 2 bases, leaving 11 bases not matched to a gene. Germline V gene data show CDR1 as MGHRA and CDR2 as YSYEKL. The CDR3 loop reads CASSRALAGPPPYNEQFI. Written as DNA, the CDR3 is TGCGCCAGCAGCCGAGCACTAGCGGGACCCCCTCCCTACAATGAGCAGTTCATC.

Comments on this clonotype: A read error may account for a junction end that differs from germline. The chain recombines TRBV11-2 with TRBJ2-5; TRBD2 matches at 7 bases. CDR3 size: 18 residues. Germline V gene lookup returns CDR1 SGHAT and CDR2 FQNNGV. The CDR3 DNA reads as TGTGTCAGCAGCCCTAGCTCAATCCAGGGTACTGGGCGGGAGATTCAGTACTTC. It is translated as CVSSPSSIQGTGREIQYF.

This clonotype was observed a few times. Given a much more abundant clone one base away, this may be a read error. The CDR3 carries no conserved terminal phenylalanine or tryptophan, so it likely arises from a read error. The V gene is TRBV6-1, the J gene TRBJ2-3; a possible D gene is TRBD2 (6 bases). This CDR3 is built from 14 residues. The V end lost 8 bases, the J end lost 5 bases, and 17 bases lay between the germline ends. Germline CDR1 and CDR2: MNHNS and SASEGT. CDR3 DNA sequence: TGTGCCAGCTGTCTGGGACTGGGCCAAGATACGCAGTATTCT. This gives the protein CASCLGLGQDTQYS.

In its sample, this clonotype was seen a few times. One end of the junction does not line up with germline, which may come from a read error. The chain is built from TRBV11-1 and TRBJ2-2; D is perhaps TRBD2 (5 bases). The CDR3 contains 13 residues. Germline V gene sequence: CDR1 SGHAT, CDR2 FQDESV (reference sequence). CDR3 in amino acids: CASSLVRFGELSF. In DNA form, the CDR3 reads TGTGCCAGTAGCTTAGTACGTTTCGGGGAGCTATCTTTT.

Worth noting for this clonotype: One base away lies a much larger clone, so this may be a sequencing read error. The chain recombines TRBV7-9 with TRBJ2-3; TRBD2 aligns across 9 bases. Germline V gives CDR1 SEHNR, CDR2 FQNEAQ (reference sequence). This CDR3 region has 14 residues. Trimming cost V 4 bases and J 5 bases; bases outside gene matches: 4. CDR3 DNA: TGTGCCAGCAGCTCAGCGGGAGGCATAGATACGCAGTATTTT. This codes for CASSSAGGIDTQYF. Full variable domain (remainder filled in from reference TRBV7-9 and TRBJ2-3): DTGVSQNPRHKITKRGQNVTFRCDPISEHNRLYWYRQTLGQGPEFLTYFQNEAQLEKSRLLSDRFSAERPKGSFSTLEIQRTEQGDSAMYLCASSSAGGIDTQYFGPGTRLTVL.

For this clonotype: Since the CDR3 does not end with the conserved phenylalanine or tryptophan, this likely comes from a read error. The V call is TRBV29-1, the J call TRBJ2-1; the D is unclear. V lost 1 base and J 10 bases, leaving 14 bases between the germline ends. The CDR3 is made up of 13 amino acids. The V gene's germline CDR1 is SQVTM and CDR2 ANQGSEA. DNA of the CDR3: TGCAGCGTTGAAGGGTTGGGTCTCGGGGAGCAGTTCTTA. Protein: CSVEGLGLGEQFL.

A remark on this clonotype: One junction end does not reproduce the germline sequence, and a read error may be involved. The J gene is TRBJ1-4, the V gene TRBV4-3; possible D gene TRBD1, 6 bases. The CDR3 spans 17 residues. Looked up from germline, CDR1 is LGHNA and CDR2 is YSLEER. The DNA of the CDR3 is TGCGCTAGCAGCCAAGACCTCGTGGGGGGCGGGTTCGAAAAACTGGTTTTT. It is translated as CASSQDLVGGGFEKLVF.

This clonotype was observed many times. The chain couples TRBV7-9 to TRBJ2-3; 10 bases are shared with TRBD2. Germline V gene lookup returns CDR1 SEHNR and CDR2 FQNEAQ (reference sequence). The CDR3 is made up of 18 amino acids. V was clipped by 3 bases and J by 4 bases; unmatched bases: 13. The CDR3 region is CASSFDLTTSGAPDTQYF. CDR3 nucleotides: TGTGCCAGCAGCTTCGATTTAACAACTAGCGGGGCTCCAGATACGCAGTATTTT.

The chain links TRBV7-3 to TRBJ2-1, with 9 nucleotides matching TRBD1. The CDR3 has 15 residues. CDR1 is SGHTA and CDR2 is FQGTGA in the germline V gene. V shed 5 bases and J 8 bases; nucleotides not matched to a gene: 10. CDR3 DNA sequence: TGTGCCAGCAGCCCAGGGACAGGGAGTGGGGATGAGCAGTTCTTC. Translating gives CASSPGTGSGDEQFF. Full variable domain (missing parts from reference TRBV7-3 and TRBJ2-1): GAGVSQTPSNKVTEKGKYVELRCDPISGHTALYWYRQSLGQGPEFLIYFQGTGAADDSGLPNDRFFAVRPEGSVSTLKIQRTERGDSAVYLCASSPGTGSGDEQFFGPGTRLTVL.

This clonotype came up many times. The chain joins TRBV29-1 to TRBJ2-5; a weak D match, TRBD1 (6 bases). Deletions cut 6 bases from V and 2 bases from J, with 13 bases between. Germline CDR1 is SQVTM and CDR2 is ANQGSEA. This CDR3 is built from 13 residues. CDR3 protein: CSVETGTQETQYF. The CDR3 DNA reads TGCAGCGTGGAAACAGGGACACAAGAGACCCAGTACTTC.

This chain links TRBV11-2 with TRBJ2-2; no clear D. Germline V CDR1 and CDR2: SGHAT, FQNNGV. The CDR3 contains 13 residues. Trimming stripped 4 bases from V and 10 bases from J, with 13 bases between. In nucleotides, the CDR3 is TGTGCCAGCAGCTCAGTAGGTTTCGAGGAGCTGTTTTTT. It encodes CASSSVGFEELFF.

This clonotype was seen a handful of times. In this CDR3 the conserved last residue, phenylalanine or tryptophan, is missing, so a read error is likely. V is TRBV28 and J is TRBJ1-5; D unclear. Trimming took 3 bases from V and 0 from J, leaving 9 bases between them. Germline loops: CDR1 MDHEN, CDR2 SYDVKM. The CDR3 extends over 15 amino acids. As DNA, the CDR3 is TGTGCCAGCAGTTTTGGACTGAATAGCAATCAGCCCCAGCATCTT. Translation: CASSFGLNSNQPQHL.

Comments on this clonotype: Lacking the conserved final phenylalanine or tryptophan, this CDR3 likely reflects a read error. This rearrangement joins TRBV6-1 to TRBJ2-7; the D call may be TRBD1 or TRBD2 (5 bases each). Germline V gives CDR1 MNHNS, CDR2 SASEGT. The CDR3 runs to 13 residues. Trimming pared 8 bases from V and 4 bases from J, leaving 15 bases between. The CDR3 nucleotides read TGTGCCAGCTCACTGGGGGTCCGATACGAGCAGTACTCC. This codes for CASSLGVRYEQYS.

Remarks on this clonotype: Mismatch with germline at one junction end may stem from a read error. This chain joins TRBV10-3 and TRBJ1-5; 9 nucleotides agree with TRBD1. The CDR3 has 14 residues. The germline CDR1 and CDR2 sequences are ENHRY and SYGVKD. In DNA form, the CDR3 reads TGCACCATCAGTCCGACAGGGGGTAATCAGCCTCAGCATTTT. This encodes CTISPTGGNQPQHF.

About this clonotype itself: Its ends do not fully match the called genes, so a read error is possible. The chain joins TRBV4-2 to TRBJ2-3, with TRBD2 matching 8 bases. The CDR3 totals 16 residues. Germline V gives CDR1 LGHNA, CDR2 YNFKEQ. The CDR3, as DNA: TGTGCCAGCAGCCAAGATCTGGCGGGAGGCACAGATATGCAGTATTTT. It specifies CASSQDLAGGTDMQYF.

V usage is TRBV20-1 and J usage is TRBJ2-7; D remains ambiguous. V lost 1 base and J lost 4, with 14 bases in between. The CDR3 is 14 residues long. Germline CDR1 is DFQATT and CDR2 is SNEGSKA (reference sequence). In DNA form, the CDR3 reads TGCAGTGCTAGAGGGGCCCTCAAGGCGTACGAGCAGTACTTC. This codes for CSARGALKAYEQYF.

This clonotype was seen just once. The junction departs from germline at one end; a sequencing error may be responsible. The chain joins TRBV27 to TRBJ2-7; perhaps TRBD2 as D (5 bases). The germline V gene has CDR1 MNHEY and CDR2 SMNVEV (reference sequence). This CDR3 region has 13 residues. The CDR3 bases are TGTGCCAGCAGTCCATTCGGGGTCGGCGAGCAGTACTTT. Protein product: CASSPFGVGEQYF.